This T cell receptor (beta chain) was retrieved from a study of shared clonotypes between healthy human individuals. Naive CD8 cells lacked CD45RO, underwent positive selection for CCR7 and left out terminally differentiated effector memory CD45RA+ cells. This table comes from immunoSEQ multiplex PCR, and its TCRdb copy is limited to in-frame clones, with some not included. The sample gives roughly 2.1 million clones, under 95% of which show up once; under 2% is in the top ten. Germline lookup yields CDR1 SEHNR and CDR2 FQNEAQ (reference sequence). V was pared by 6 bases and J by 15 bases, with 11 bases of the junction left unmatched. This CDR3 has 13 residues.

This TCR derives from a young man in good health. Some clones in this sample may be carry-over from other donors' samples. Specimen: naive CD8+ T cells from PBMCs. The rearrangement links TRBV7-9 to TRBJ2-1, with TRBD2 matching 10 bases. CDR3 protein: CASRAGLAMRGFF. The CDR3 DNA follows: TGTGCCAGCAGGGCGGGACTAGCGATGCGTGGGTTCTTC.